This is a list of T cell receptor beta chains from one sample in a study of blood T cell repertoires in COVID-19. Only in-frame clones appear in the TCRdb table, and some are missing; sequencing was by immunoSEQ multiplex PCR. The repertoire consists of 200,000 to 250,000 clones, with around 80% occurring once and the leading ten covering roughly a tenth. The sequencing sample was made of peripheral blood. These receptors all stem from a man aged 45-65 years with active or convalescent COVID-19. The CDR3 runs from the conserved cysteine through the conserved F or W.

CASSLGRTTETQYF,TRBV11-3,TRBJ2-5
CASRDYGYTF,TRBV28,TRBJ1-2
CASSYDPSRAPMNTEAFF,TRBV6-2/TRBV6-3,TRBJ1-1
CASSLVGYNEQFF,TRBV5-1,TRBJ2-1
CASSQDLGASGLYEQYF,TRBV4-2,TRBJ2-7
CASSPGTGDNYGYTF,TRBV5-1,TRBJ1-2
CASSLTQNYGYTF,TRBV7-2,TRBJ1-2
CASSIGPAGNNEKLFF,TRBV19,TRBJ1-4
CASSLDGTGLNQPQHF,TRBV5-1,TRBJ1-5
CASSIARGYGYTF,TRBV19,TRBJ1-2
CASSPGRTYDTQYF,TRBV18,TRBJ2-3
CAISDPRTTTDTQYF,TRBV10-3,TRBJ2-3
CASSSPPTSAQETQYF,TRBV28,TRBJ2-5
CASSLQGAYEQYF,TRBV25-1,TRBJ2-7
CASSQYVNTEAFF,TRBV4-2,TRBJ1-1
CASSVELAGGPKQFF,TRBV9,TRBJ2-1
CASSPSAGCTDTQYF,TRBV3-1/TRBV3-2,TRBJ2-3
CASSQEQSGSEFF,TRBV4-3,TRBJ2-1
CASSRTGKYEKLFF,TRBV6-5,TRBJ1-4
CASSPGDTLYEQYF,TRBV3-1/TRBV3-2,TRBJ2-7
CASSVGLSTDTQYF,TRBV2,TRBJ2-3
CASSLASGEYNEQFF,TRBV5-1,TRBJ2-1
CASSARGEGEQYF,TRBV7-2,TRBJ2-7
CASSITSGRGISGELFF,TRBV19,TRBJ2-2
CARPDRVGEKLFF,TRBV6-7,TRBJ1-4
CASSQDVVGVGYTF,TRBV4-2,TRBJ1-2
CASSPEGTSNQPQHF,TRBV7-2,TRBJ1-5
CASSSTGTGASPNTEAFF,TRBV5-1,TRBJ1-1
CASSLDESTIYF,TRBV5-4,TRBJ1-3
CASSLGTSYSYEQYF,TRBV28,TRBJ2-7
CASSIGQGLNQPQHF,TRBV19,TRBJ1-5
CASKNSGYNEQFF,TRBV7-2,TRBJ2-1
CASSPDRVSSPLHF,TRBV27,TRBJ1-6
CASSIQGGQSEQFF,TRBV5-1,TRBJ2-1
CASSLRAGGGETQYF,TRBV7-2,TRBJ2-5
CASSLTGTGGRQPQHF,TRBV7-2,TRBJ1-5
CASATGEFSGNTIYF,TRBV6-5,TRBJ1-3
CASSVDGTGEETQYF,TRBV9,TRBJ2-5
CASTSKAGGKNIQYF,TRBV21-1,TRBJ2-4
CATSSASGAEAFF,TRBV24-1,TRBJ1-1
CASSLRTSGKAGELFF,TRBV4-3,TRBJ2-2
CASSQDGDSGNTIYF,TRBV4-3,TRBJ1-3
CASSTEGREVGYTF,TRBV2,TRBJ1-2
CATSRELAGGRSSYEQYF,TRBV15,TRBJ2-7
CASRAGQVIHTEAFF,TRBV19,TRBJ1-1
CASSSGQGQETQYF,TRBV5-4,TRBJ2-5
CASSSGNSNRIGLFF,TRBV2,TRBJ1-4
CAISESSSFFYEQYF,TRBV10-3,TRBJ2-7
CASSSGLAGGEQYF,TRBV7-9,TRBJ2-7
CASSQEERGVGYTF,TRBV4-3,TRBJ1-2